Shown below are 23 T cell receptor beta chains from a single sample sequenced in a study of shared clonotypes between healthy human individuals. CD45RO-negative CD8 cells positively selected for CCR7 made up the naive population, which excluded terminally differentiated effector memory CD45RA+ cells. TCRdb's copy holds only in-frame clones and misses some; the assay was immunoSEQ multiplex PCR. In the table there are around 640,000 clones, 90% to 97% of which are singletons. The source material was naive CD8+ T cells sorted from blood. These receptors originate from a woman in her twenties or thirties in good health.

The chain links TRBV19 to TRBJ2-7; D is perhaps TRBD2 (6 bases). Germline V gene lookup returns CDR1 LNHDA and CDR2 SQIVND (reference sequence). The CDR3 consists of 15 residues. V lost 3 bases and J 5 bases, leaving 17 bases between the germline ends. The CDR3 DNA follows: TGTGCCAGTAGTATCATTCAGGAGGGCCTCCACGAGCAGTACTTC. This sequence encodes CASSIIQEGLHEQYF.

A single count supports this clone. CDR3 sequence (DNA): TGTGCCAGCAGCCAGCGAGGGGACACTTGGAATGAGCAGTTCTTC. Encoded protein: CASSQRGDTWNEQFF. The V gene is TRBV14, the J gene TRBJ2-1, with D tentatively TRBD1 (6 bases). The CDR3 runs to 15 residues. The V end was cut by 3 bases, the J end by 7 bases, with 16 bases between. Germline-derived CDR1 and CDR2 are SGHDN and FVKESK. Supplemented by reference TRBV14 and TRBJ2-1, the full variable domain reads EAGVTQFPSHSVIEKGQTVTLRCDPISGHDNLYWYRRVMGKEIKFLLHFVKESKQDESGMPNNRFLAERTGGTYSTLKVQPAELEDSGVYFCASSQRGDTWNEQFFGPGTRLTVL.

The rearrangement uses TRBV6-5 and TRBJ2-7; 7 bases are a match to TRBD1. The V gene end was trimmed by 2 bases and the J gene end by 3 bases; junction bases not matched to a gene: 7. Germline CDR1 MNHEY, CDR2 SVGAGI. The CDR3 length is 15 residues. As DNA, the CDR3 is TGTGCCAGCAGTTACGGGGACAGCGGTATCTACGAGCAGTACTTC. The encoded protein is CASSYGDSGIYEQYF.

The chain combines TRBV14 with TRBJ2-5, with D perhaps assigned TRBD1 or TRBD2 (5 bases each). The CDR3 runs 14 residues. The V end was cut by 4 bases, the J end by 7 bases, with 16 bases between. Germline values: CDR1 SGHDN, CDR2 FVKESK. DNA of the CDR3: TGTGCCAGCAGCCCTCTACCAGGGAGTGGGACCCAGTACTTC. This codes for CASSPLPGSGTQYF.

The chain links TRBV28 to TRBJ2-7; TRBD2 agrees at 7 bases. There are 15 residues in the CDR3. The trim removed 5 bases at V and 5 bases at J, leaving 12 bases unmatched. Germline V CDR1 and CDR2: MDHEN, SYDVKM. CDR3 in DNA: TGTGCCAGCAGTCAACCCAGGCAGCGGGGAAACGAGCAGTACTTC. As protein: CASSQPRQRGNEQYF.

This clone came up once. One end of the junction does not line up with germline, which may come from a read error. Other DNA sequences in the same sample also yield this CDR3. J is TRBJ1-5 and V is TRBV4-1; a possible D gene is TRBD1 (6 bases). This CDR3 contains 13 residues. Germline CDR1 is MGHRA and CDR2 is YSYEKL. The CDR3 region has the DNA TGTGCCAGCAGCCAAGTTTACAGGGAGGCCCAGCATTTT. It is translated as CASSQVYREAQHF.

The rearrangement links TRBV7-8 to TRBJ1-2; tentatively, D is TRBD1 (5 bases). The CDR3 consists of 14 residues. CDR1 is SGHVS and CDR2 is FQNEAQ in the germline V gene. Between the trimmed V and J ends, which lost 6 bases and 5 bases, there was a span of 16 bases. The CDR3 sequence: CASRGPLTRYGYTF. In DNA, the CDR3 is TGTGCCAGCAGGGGACCTCTTACGAGATATGGCTACACCTTC.

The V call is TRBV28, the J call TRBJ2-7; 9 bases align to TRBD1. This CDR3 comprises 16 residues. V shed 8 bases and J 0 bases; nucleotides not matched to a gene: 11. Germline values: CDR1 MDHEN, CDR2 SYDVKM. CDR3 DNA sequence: TGTGCCAGCCTCGGGACAGGGAGTATGAGCTCCTACGAGCAGTACTTC. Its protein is CASLGTGSMSSYEQYF.

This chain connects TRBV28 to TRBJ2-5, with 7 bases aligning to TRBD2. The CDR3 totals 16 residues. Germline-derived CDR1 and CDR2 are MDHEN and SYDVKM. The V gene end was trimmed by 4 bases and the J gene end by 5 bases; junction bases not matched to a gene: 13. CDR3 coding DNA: TGTGCCAGCAGTTCGAGGGCTAGGGCGGGAGTGGAGACCCAGTACTTC. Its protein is CASSSRARAGVETQYF.

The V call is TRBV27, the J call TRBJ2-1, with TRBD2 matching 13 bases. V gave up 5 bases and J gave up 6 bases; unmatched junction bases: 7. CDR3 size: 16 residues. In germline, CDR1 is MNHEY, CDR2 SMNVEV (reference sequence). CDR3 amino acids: CASSGETSGRFNEQFF. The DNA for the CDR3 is TGTGCCAGCAGTGGAGAGACTAGCGGGAGGTTCAATGAGCAGTTCTTC.

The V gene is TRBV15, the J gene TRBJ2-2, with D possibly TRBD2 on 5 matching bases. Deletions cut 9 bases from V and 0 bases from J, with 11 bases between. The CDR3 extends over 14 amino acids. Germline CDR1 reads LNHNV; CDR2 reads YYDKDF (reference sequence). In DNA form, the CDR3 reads TGTGCCACAGCTACGGGGACGAACACCGGGGAGCTGTTTTTT. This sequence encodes CATATGTNTGELFF.

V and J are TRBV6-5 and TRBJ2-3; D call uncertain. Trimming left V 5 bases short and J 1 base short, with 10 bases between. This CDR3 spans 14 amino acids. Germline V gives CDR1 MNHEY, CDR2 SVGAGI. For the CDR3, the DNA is TGTGCCAGCAGTGCAAGCGAGGGCACAGATACGCAGTATTTT. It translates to CASSASEGTDTQYF.

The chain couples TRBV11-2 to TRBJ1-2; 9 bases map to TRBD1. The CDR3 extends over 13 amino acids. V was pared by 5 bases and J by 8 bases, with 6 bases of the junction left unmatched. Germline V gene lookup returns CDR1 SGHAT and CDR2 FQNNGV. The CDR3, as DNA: TGTGCCAGCAGCGACCGGACAGGGGAAGGCTACACCTTC. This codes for CASSDRTGEGYTF.

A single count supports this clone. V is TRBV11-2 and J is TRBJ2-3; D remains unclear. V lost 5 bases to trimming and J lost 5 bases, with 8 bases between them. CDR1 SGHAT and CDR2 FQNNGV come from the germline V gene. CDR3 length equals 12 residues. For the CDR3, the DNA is TGTGCCAGCAGCCACGGCGTAGATACGCAGTATTTT. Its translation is CASSHGVDTQYF. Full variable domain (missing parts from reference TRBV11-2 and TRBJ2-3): EAGVAQSPRYKIIEKRQSVAFWCNPISGHATLYWYQQILGQGPKLLIQFQNNGVVDDSQLPKDRFSAERLKGVDSTLKIQPAKLEDSAVYLCASSHGVDTQYFGPGTRLTVL.

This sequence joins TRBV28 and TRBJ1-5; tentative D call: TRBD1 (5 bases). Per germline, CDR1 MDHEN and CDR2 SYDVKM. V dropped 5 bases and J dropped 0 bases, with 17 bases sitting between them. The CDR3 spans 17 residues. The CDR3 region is CASSEPGRVYSNQPQHF. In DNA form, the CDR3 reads TGTGCCAGCAGTGAACCGGGACGGGTATATAGCAATCAGCCCCAGCATTTT.

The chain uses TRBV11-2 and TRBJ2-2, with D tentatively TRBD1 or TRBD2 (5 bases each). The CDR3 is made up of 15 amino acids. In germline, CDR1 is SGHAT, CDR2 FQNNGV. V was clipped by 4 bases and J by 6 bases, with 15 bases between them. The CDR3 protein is CASSSGTAGPGELFF. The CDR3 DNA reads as TGTGCCAGCAGCTCTGGGACCGCAGGGCCCGGGGAGCTGTTTTTT.

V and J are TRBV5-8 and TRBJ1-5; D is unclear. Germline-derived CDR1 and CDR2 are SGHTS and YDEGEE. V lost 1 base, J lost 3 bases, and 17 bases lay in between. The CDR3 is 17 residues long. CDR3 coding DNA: TGTGCCAGCAGCTTGTTTTCGGAGGGATATTACAATCAGCCCCAGCATTTT. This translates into CASSLFSEGYYNQPQHF.

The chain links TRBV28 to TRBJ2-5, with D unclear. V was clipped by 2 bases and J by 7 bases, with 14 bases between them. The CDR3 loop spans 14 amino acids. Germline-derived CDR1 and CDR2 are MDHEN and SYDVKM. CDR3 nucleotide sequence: TGTGCCAGCAGTTTAGGCCTAACCAGTGGGACCCAGTACTTC. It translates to CASSLGLTSGTQYF.

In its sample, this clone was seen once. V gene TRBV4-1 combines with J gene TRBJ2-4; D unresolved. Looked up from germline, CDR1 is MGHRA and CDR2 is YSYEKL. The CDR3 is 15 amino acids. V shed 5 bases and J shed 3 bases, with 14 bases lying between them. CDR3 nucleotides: TGCGCCAGCAGCTTCTTTGGGCGCGGCAAAAACATTCAGTACTTC. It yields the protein CASSFFGRGKNIQYF.

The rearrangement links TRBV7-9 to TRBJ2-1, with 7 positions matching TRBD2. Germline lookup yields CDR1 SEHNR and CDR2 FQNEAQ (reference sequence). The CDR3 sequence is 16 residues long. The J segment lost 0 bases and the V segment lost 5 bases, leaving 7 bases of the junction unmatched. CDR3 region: CASSRPSGSSYNEQFF. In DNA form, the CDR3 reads TGTGCCAGCAGCCGTCCTAGCGGAAGCTCCTACAATGAGCAGTTCTTC.

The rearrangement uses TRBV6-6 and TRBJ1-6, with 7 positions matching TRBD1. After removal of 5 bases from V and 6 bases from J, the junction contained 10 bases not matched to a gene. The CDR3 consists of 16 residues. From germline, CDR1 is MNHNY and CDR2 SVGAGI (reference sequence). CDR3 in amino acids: CASSNDRVVPNSPLHF. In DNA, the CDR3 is TGTGCCAGCAGTAACGACAGGGTGGTACCTAATTCACCCCTCCACTTT.

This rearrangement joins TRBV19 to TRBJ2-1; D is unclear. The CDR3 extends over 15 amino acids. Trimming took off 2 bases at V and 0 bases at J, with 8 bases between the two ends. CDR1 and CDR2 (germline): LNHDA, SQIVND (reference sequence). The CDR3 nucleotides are TGTGCCAGTAGTATAACACAGAGCTCCTACAATGAGCAGTTCTTC. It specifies CASSITQSSYNEQFF.

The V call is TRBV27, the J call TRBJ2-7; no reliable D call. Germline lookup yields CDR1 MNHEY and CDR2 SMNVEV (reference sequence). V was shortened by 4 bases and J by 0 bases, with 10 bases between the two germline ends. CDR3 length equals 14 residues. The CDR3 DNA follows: TGTGCCAGCAGTTCTGCCCCGGACTCCTACGAGCAGTACTTC. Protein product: CASSSAPDSYEQYF.